The 4 T cell receptor beta chains reported below all come from one sample, sequenced in a study of T cell changes during pregnancy in multiple sclerosis. Assay used: immunoSEQ multiplex PCR; TCRdb lists only in-frame clones, some missing. The sample has about 98,000 clones; 92% are singletons. The material sequenced was peripheral blood, taken after pregnancy. All receptors derive from a female donor in good health, enrolled as a control in a pregnancy study.

The chain combines TRBV5-1 with TRBJ1-5; D is undetermined. V shed 3 bases and J shed 4 bases, with 23 bases lying between them. The germline V gene encodes CDR1 SGHRS and CDR2 YFSETQ. The CDR3 contains 18 residues. The CDR3, as DNA: TGCGCCAGCAGCTCAAGGAGGAGGTCCTTGCGACGTAATCAGCCCCAGCATTTT. Its protein product is CASSSRRRSLRRNQPQHF. The whole variable domain, remainder taken from reference TRBV5-1 and TRBJ1-5, is KAGVTQTPRYLIKTRGQQVTLSCSPISGHRSVSWYQQTPGQGLQFLFEYFSETQRNKGNFPGRFSGRQFSNSRSEMNVSTLELGDSALYLCASSSRRRSLRRNQPQHFGDGTRLSIL.

This rearrangement joins TRBV7-8 to TRBJ1-5, with D maybe TRBD1 (5 bases). This CDR3 spans 15 amino acids. CDR1 is SGHVS, CDR2 FQNEAQ, per germline. V shed 3 bases and J shed 2 bases, with 11 bases lying between them. As DNA, the CDR3 is TGTGCCAGCAGCTTCCCGGGGGGTGGCAATCAGCCCCAGCATTTT. This codes for CASSFPGGGNQPQHF.

The chain recombines TRBV29-1 with TRBJ2-1; 8 positions match TRBD2. The CDR3 is 13 amino acids. CDR1 SQVTM and CDR2 ANQGSEA come from the germline V gene. J lost 6 bases, V lost 7 bases, and 8 bases had no gene match. The CDR3 spells CSARLSGGNEQFF. The CDR3 DNA reads as TGCAGCGCGCGACTCAGCGGGGGCAATGAGCAGTTCTTC.

Worth noting for this clone: Compared with germline, one end of the junction differs, possibly owing to a read error. The chain carries TRBV7-9 and TRBJ2-3; 15 bases match TRBD2. The germline V gene has CDR1 SEHNR and CDR2 FQNEAQ (reference sequence). The CDR3 consists of 15 residues. The CDR3 loop reads CASSLGTSGRPALNF. The CDR3 DNA reads TGTGCCAGCAGCCTCGGGACTAGCGGGAGGCCGGCTTTAAATTTT.